This T cell receptor (beta chain) was identified in a study of blood T cell repertoires in COVID-19. Profiling relied on immunoSEQ multiplex PCR, and the TCRdb table lists in-frame clones only, not all of them. The sample includes approximately 75,000 clones, around 80% of them seen just once. CDR1 and CDR2 from the germline V gene are MNHEY and SVGAGI. V was shortened by 6 bases and J by 1 base, with 13 bases between the two germline ends. The CDR3 extends over 15 amino acids. The source of this sequence is an elderly woman with acute or convalescent COVID-19. V gene TRBV6-5 combines with J gene TRBJ2-4; weak D call: TRBD2 (5 bases). Source material: peripheral blood. The CDR3 reads CASSYSGGAKNIQYF. The CDR3 DNA follows: TGTGCCAGCAGCTACAGCGGCGGGGCCAAAAACATTCAGTACTTC.